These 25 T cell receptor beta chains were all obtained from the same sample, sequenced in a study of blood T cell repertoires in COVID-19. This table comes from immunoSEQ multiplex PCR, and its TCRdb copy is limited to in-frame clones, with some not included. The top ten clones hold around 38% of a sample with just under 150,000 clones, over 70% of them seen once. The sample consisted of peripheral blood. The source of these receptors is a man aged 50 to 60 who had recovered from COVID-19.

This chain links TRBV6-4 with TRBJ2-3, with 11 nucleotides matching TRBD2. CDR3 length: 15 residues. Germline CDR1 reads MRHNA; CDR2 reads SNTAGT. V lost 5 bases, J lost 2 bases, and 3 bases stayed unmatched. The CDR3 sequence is CASSRLAGSTDTQYF. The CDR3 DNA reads TGTGCCAGCAGTAGACTAGCGGGGTCCACAGATACGCAGTATTTT.

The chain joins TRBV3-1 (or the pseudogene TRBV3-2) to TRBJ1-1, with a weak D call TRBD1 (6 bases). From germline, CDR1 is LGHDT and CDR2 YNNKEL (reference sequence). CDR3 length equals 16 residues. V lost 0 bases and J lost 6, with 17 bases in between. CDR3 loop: CASSQDFRGALPEAFF. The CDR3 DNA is TGTGCCAGCAGCCAAGACTTCCGGGGGGCGCTTCCTGAAGCTTTCTTT.

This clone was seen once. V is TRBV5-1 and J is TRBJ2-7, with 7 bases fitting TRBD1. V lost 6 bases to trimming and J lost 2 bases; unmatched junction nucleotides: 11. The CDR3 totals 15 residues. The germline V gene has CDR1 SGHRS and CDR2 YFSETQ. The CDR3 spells CASNLRQGTTYEQYF. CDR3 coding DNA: TGCGCCAGCAATCTCAGACAGGGAACTACCTACGAGCAGTACTTC.

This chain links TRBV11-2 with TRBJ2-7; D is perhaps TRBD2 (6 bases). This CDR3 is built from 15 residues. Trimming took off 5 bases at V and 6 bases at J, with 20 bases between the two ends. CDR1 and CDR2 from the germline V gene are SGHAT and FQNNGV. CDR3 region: CASSPQAGQESEQYF. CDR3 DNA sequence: TGTGCCAGCAGCCCGCAGGCGGGGCAAGAGTCCGAGCAGTACTTC.

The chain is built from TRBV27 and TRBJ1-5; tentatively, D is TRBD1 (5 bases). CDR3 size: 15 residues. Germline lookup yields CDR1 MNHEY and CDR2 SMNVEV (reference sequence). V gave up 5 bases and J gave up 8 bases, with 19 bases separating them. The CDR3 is CASSPLTGIREPQHF. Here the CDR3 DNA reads TGTGCCAGCAGTCCCCTTACAGGAATAAGGGAGCCCCAGCATTTT.

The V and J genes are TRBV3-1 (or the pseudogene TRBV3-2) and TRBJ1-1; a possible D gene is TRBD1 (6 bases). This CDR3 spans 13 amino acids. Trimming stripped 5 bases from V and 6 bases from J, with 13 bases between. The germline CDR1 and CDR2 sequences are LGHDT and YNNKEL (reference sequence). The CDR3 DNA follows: TGTGCCAGCAGCATGGGACACGCGCCTGAAGCTTTCTTT. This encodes CASSMGHAPEAFF.

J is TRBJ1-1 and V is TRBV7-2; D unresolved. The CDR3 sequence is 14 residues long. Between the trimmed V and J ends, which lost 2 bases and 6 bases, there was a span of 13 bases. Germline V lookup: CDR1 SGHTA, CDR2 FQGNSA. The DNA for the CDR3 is TGTGCCAGCAGCTTAAGGTTGCGGGCGGCTGAAGCTTTCTTT. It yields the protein CASSLRLRAAEAFF.

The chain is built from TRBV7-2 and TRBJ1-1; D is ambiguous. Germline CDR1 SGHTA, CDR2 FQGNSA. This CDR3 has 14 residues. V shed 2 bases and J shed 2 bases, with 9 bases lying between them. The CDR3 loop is CASSLQATNTEAFF. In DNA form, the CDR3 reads TGTGCCAGCAGCTTACAGGCTACTAACACTGAAGCTTTCTTT.

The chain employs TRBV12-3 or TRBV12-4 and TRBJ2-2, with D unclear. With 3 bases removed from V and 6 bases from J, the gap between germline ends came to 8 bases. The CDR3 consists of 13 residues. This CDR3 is CASSFRESGELFF. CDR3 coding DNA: TGTGCCAGCAGTTTCCGAGAATCCGGGGAGCTGTTTTTT.

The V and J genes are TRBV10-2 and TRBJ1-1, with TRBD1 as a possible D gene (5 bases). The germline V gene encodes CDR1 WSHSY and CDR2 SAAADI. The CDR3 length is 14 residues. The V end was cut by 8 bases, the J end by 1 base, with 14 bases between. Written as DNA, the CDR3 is TGCGCCAGCCTCCTCGCCGGGGGGAACACTGAAGCTTTCTTT. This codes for CASLLAGGNTEAFF.

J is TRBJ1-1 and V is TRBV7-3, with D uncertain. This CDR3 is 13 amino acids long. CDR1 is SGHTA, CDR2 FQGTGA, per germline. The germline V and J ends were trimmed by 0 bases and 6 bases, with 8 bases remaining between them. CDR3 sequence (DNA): TGTGCCAGCAGCTTAACACCCGGGGCTGAAGCTTTCTTT. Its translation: CASSLTPGAEAFF. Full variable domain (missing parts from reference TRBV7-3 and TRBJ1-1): GAGVSQTPSNKVTEKGKYVELRCDPISGHTALYWYRQSLGQGPEFLIYFQGTGAADDSGLPNDRFFAVRPEGSVSTLKIQRTERGDSAVYLCASSLTPGAEAFFGQGTRLTVV.

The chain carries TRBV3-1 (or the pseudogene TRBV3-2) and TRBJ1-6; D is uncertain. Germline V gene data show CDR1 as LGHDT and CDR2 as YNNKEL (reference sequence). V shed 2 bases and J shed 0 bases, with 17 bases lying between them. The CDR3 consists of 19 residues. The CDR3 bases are TGTGCCAGCAGCCAAAGTCTTCATCTTTCGAGCTCCTATAATTCACCCCTCCACTTT. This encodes CASSQSLHLSSSYNSPLHF.

CDR3 DNA: TGTGCCATCAGTTTCGACAGGGGTGAAGCTTTCTTT. Translating gives CAISFDRGEAFF. This chain joins TRBV10-3 and TRBJ1-1, with 8 bases that match TRBD1. The germline gives CDR1 ENHRY, CDR2 SYGVKD. The CDR3 has 12 amino acids. V shed 5 bases, J shed 7 bases, and the junction held 3 bases outside the gene matches.

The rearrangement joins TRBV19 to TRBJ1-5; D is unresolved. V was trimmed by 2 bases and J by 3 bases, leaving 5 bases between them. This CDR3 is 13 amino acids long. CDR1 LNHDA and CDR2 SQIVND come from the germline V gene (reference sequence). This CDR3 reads CASSIQDNQPQHF. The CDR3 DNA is TGTGCCAGTAGTATACAGGACAATCAGCCCCAGCATTTT. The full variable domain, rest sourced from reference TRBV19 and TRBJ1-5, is DGGITQSPKYLFRKEGQNVTLSCEQNLNHDAMYWYRQDPGQGLRLIYYSQIVNDFQKGDIAEGYSVSREKKESFPLTVTSAQKNPTAFYLCASSIQDNQPQHFGDGTRLSIL.

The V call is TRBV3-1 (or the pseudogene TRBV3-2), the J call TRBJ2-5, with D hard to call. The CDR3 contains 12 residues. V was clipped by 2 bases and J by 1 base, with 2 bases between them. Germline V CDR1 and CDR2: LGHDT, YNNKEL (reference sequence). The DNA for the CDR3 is TGTGCCAGCAGCCAACTCCAAGAGACCCAGTACTTC. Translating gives CASSQLQETQYF.

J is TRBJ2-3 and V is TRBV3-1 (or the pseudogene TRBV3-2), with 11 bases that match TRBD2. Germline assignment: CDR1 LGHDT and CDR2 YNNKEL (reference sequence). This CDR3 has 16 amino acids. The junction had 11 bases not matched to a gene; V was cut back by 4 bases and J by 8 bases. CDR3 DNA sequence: TGTGCCAGCAGCCCCGAGACTAGCGGGGCGGAGGGTACGCAGTATTTT. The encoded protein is CASSPETSGAEGTQYF.

The CDR3 here is CASSHRQSSYEQYF. The DNA for the CDR3 is TGTGCCAGCAGCCACAGACAGAGCTCCTACGAGCAGTACTTC. This chain joins TRBV14 and TRBJ2-7, with D perhaps TRBD1 (5 bases). Germline assignment: CDR1 SGHDN and CDR2 FVKESK. Trimming pared 3 bases from V and 0 bases from J, leaving 9 bases between. CDR3 length equals 14 residues.

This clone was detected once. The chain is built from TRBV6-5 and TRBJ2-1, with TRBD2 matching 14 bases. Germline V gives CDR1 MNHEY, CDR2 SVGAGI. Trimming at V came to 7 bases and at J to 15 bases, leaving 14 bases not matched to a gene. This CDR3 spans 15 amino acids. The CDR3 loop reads CASIPGTSGGERPFF. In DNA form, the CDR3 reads TGTGCCAGCATCCCCGGGACTAGCGGGGGTGAGAGGCCGTTCTTC.

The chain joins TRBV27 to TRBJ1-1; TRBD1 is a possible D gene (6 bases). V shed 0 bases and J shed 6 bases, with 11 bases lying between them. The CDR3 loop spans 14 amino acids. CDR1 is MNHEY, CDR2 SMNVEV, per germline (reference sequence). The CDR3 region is CASSLSQGRAEAFF. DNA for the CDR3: TGTGCCAGCAGTTTATCGCAGGGGCGAGCTGAAGCTTTCTTT.

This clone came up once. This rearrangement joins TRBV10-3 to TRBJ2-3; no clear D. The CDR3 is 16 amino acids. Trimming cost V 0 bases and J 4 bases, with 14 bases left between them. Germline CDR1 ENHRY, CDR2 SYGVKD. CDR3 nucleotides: TGTGCCATCAGTGAGTCGACTCCGGAGCAATCAGATACGCAGTATTTT. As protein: CAISESTPEQSDTQYF.

CDR3 region: CASSSGGAKNIQYF. Written as DNA, the CDR3 is TGTGCCAGCAGCAGCGGGGGGGCCAAAAACATTCAGTACTTC. The chain employs TRBV5-4 and TRBJ2-4; 9 bases agree with TRBD2. The CDR3 spans 14 residues. Germline CDR1 SGHNT, CDR2 YYREEE (reference sequence). V lost 4 bases to trimming and J lost 1 base; unmatched junction nucleotides: 0.

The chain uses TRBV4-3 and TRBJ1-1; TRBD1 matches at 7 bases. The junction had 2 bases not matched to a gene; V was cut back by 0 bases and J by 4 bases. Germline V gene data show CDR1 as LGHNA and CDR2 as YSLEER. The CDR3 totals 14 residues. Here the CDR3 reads CASSQDRQGTEAFF. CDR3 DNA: TGCGCCAGCAGCCAAGATCGACAGGGCACTGAAGCTTTCTTT.

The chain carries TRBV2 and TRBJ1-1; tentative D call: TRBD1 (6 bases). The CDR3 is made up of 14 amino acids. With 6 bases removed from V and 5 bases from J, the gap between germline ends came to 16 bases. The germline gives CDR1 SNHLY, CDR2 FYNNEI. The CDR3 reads CASRRRQDGTEAFF. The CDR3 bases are TGTGCCAGCAGACGTCGACAGGACGGAACTGAAGCTTTCTTT.

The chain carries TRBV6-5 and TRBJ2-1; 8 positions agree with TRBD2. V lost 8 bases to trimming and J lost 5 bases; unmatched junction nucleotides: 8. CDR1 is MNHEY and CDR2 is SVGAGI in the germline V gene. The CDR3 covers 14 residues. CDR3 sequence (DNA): TGTGCCAGCCGTCCAGCGGGGGCGAACAATGAGCAGTTCTTC. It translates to CASRPAGANNEQFF.

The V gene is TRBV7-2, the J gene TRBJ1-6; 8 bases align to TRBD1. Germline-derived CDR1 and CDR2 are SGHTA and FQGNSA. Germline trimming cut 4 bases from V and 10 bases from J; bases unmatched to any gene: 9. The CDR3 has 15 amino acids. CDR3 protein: CASSSSDRVGSPLHF. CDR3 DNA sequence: TGTGCCAGCAGCTCCTCGGACAGGGTCGGGTCACCCCTCCACTTT.